This entry lists 23 T cell receptor beta chains sequenced from one sample in a study of response to subunit inactivated influenza vaccine. TCRdb re-derived calls from the RT-PCR reads in MiXCR, one entry per CDR3 protein. The sample consists of 500,000 to 600,000 distinct CDR3 sequences, roughly 13% of them appearing once. The sequences come from PBMCs from blood, collected about 6 weeks after vaccination. The origin of the receptors is a man aged 45 to 65 who received an inactivated influenza vaccine.

The chain recombines TRBV4-3 with TRBJ1-1; D perhaps matches TRBD1 (5 bases). The V and J ends lost 5 bases and 6 bases respectively, with 19 bases between them. The length of the CDR3 is 15 residues. The germline V gene encodes CDR1 LGHNA and CDR2 YSLEER. CDR3 sequence (DNA): TGCGCCAGCAGCTTCAGTACGGGGGAGGATTCTGAAGCTTTCTTT. This sequence encodes CASSFSTGEDSEAFF.

V and J are TRBV7-3 and TRBJ2-3, with D possibly being TRBD2 (6 bases). Looked up from germline, CDR1 is SGHTA and CDR2 is FQGTGA. Trimming left V 1 base short and J 7 bases short, with 21 bases between. The CDR3 has 17 residues. The CDR3 region has the DNA TGTGCCAGCAGCTTAAGGCCGAGGGTGTCTAGCGCAAATACGCAGTATTTT. Its translation: CASSLRPRVSSANTQYF.

This clonotype was seen repeatedly, ten times or more. The J gene is TRBJ2-3, the V gene TRBV24-1; D call uncertain. V shed 1 base and J shed 2 bases, with 6 bases lying between them. CDR1 KGHDR and CDR2 SFDVKD come from the germline V gene. The CDR3 is made up of 14 amino acids. CDR3 bases: TGTGCCACCAGTGATTTTCCCGACACAGATACGCAGTATTTT. Translation gives CATSDFPDTDTQYF.

This clonotype was seen repeatedly, ten times or more. The chain carries TRBV12-3 or TRBV12-4 and TRBJ2-7, with D possibly matching TRBD2 (5 bases). V dropped 7 bases and J dropped 4 bases, with 14 bases sitting between them. The CDR3 has 13 amino acids. CDR3 protein: CASTAPGRYEQYF. The CDR3 bases are TGTGCCAGCACCGCACCTGGGAGATACGAGCAGTACTTC.

CDR3 residues: CASSKGTPRIYSNQPQHF. CDR3 nucleotide sequence: TGTGCCAGCAGCAAGGGGACACCCAGAATCTATAGCAATCAGCCCCAGCATTTT. This chain joins TRBV21-1 and TRBJ1-5; no check of the table's D call, TRBD1, against the DNA was made. TRBV21-1 is assigned pseudogene status. CDR3 length equals 18 residues.

This clonotype was counted between two and nine times. The V gene is TRBV28, the J gene TRBJ2-7, with TRBD2 identical over 9 bases. This CDR3 region has 14 residues. Trimming cost V 10 bases and J 2 bases; bases outside gene matches: 9. CDR1 is MDHEN, CDR2 SYDVKM, per germline. The CDR3 DNA reads as TGTGCCACCAGCTTGGCGGGAGGGCCCTACGAGCAGTACTTC. Translating it yields CATSLAGGPYEQYF.

The V and J genes are TRBV28 and TRBJ2-3; D gene uncertain. The germline CDR1 and CDR2 sequences are MDHEN and SYDVKM. The CDR3 loop spans 15 amino acids. Deletions cut 4 bases from V and 0 bases from J, with 11 bases between. The CDR3: CASSSPASSTDTQYF. In nucleotides, the CDR3 is TGTGCCAGCAGTTCCCCTGCGAGTAGCACAGATACGCAGTATTTT. The full variable domain, its missing parts supplied by reference TRBV28 and TRBJ2-3, is DVKVTQSSRYLVKRTGEKVFLECVQDMDHENMFWYRQDPGLGLRLIYFSYDVKMKEKGDIPEGYSVSREKKERFSLILESASTNQTSMYLCASSSPASSTDTQYFGPGTRLTVL.

The table lists this clonotype with many counts. CDR3 DNA sequence: TGTGCCAGCAGTTTAATAGCGGGGACTAGCACAGATACGCAGTATTTT. As protein: CASSLIAGTSTDTQYF. The chain combines TRBV27 with TRBJ2-3, with 8 bases identical to TRBD2. V trimming: 2 bases; J trimming: 0 bases; junction bases outside the gene matches: 4. The CDR3 runs to 16 residues. Germline CDR1 MNHEY, CDR2 SMNVEV (reference sequence).

V usage is TRBV20-1 and J usage is TRBJ2-4, with 8 bases aligning to TRBD1. The V and J ends lost 6 bases and 3 bases, in that order; junction bases with no gene match: 7. CDR3 size: 14 residues. Per germline, CDR1 DFQATT and CDR2 SNEGSKA (reference sequence). CDR3 nucleotides: TGCAGTGCATCGGGACAGGCGATCAAAAACATTCAGTACTTC. It is translated as CSASGQAIKNIQYF.

This clonotype was seen repeatedly, ten times or more. The J gene is TRBJ2-5, the V gene TRBV12-3 or TRBV12-4; D is uncertain. V dropped 3 bases and J dropped 5 bases, with 10 bases sitting between them. There are 13 residues in the CDR3. CDR3 sequence: CASSLTTGETQYF. The CDR3 coding sequence is TGTGCCAGCAGTTTGACAACTGGGGAGACCCAGTACTTC.

This chain connects TRBV10-3 to TRBJ2-7, with 8 bases lining up with TRBD1. The CDR3 is 13 amino acids. Trimming removed 6 bases from V and 6 bases from J; junction bases left unmatched: 7. CDR1 ENHRY and CDR2 SYGVKD come from the germline V gene. The CDR3 region has the DNA TGTGCCATCAGGTCAGGGGGCTTGGGCGAGCAGTACTTC. This sequence encodes CAIRSGGLGEQYF.

In this sample, this clonotype turned up a few times. CDR3 protein: CASSFFGTGRPEAFF. DNA of the CDR3: TGTGCCAGCAGTTTTTTTGGGACAGGGCGGCCCGAAGCTTTCTTT. The V call is TRBV12-3 or TRBV12-4, the J call TRBJ1-1; 9 bases are a match to TRBD1. With 3 bases clipped from V and 8 bases from J, the junction kept 10 bases outside the gene matches. The CDR3 sequence is 15 residues long.

The table lists this clonotype with a few counts. The rearrangement links TRBV27 to TRBJ2-1; D is undetermined. The V end lost 7 bases, the J end lost 0 bases, and 13 bases lay between the germline ends. The CDR3 contains 15 residues. Germline V CDR1 and CDR2: MNHEY, SMNVEV (reference sequence). This CDR3 is CASKDSWDSYNEQFF. Written as DNA, the CDR3 is TGTGCCAGCAAGGATAGCTGGGACTCCTACAATGAGCAGTTCTTC.

This clonotype was seen a handful of times. The chain is built from TRBV20-1 and TRBJ2-2; unclear D gene. V lost 3 bases, J lost 1 base, and 9 bases lay in between. Per germline, CDR1 DFQATT and CDR2 SNEGSKA (reference sequence). CDR3 length: 14 residues. CDR3 in amino acids: CSASNRKNTGELFF. CDR3 nucleotides: TGCAGTGCTAGTAACCGGAAGAACACCGGGGAGCTGTTTTTT.

This clonotype was picked up a small number of times. This sequence joins TRBV11-2 and TRBJ2-3; D possibly corresponds to TRBD2 (6 bases). The CDR3 has 16 amino acids. Trimming left V 1 base short and J 3 bases short, with 14 bases between. Germline CDR1 and CDR2: SGHAT and FQNNGV. This CDR3 is CASSLVPGEETDTQYF. The CDR3 region has the DNA TGTGCCAGCAGCTTAGTCCCGGGGGAAGAGACAGATACGCAGTATTTT.

This clonotype was seen only a few times. The chain uses TRBV20-1 and TRBJ1-6; unclear D gene. The CDR3 contains 14 residues. CDR1 is DFQATT, CDR2 SNEGSKA, per germline (reference sequence). The ends were cut back, 4 bases at V and 5 bases at J, with 12 bases in the middle. The CDR3 nucleotides read TGCAGTGCTACCCAGACTAGCAATAATTCACCCCTCCACTTT. It translates to CSATQTSNNSPLHF.

This clonotype has a handful of counts. A junction boundary mismatches the germline segment, possibly from a read error. The chain links TRBV7-6 to TRBJ2-1, with 10 bases fitting TRBD2. From germline, CDR1 is SGHVS and CDR2 FNYEAQ. This CDR3 is built from 16 residues. CDR3 nucleotides: TGTGCCAACAGCCCCCGGACTAGCGGACCCTACAATGAGCAGTTCTTC. Protein sequence: CANSPRTSGPYNEQFF.

V gene TRBV20-1 combines with J gene TRBJ2-7, with D possibly being TRBD2 (6 bases). CDR1 DFQATT and CDR2 SNEGSKA come from the germline V gene (reference sequence). The CDR3 contains 12 residues. Trimming took off 6 bases at V and 7 bases at J, with 16 bases between the two ends. CDR3 amino acids: CSAGGSGGEQYF. Here the CDR3 DNA reads TGCAGTGCCGGCGGGTCCGGAGGGGAGCAGTACTTC.

The V and J genes are TRBV12-3 or TRBV12-4 and TRBJ2-7; TRBD1 matches at 9 bases. The V gene end was trimmed by 6 bases and the J gene end by 5 bases; junction bases not matched to a gene: 8. This CDR3 is 14 amino acids long. The CDR3, as DNA: TGTGCCAGCAGGTTCGGGACAGGGATCCACGAGCAGTACTTC. Translation: CASRFGTGIHEQYF.

There are a few counts of this clonotype. The V gene is TRBV11-2, the J gene TRBJ2-7, with unresolved D. V lost 0 bases and J 2 bases, leaving 8 bases between the germline ends. CDR3 length: 14 residues. Germline loops: CDR1 SGHAT, CDR2 FQNNGV. The CDR3 DNA reads TGTGCCAGCAGCTTAGACAGAACAACCTACGAGCAGTACTTC. Amino acids: CASSLDRTTYEQYF.

The gene calls are TRBV5-6 and TRBJ2-3; the match to TRBD2 covers 10 bases. The CDR3 contains 19 residues. Germline loops: CDR1 SGHDT, CDR2 YYEEEE. Unmatched junction bases numbered 13, after V lost 2 bases and J lost 1 base. As DNA, the CDR3 is TGTGCCAGCAGCTTAAGGCGGCTAGCGGGGGCTGAACGCACAGATACGCAGTATTTT. Translated: CASSLRRLAGAERTDTQYF.

This clonotype was seen more than once but under ten times. The chain employs TRBV7-2 and TRBJ1-5; no firm D call. V lost 4 bases and J 3 bases, leaving 13 bases between the germline ends. This CDR3 region has 15 residues. Germline values: CDR1 SGHTA, CDR2 FQGNSA. The CDR3 DNA sequence: TGTGCCAGCAGCTCGGTGGGCCAGTCCAATCAGCCCCAGCATTTT. Amino acid sequence: CASSSVGQSNQPQHF.

This clonotype has a count of ten or more. The V call is TRBV18, the J call TRBJ2-1; the D gene is possibly TRBD1 (6 bases). CDR3 length: 14 amino acids. Trimming left V 5 bases short and J 2 bases short, with 10 bases between. Germline V gene sequence: CDR1 KGHSH, CDR2 LQKENI. Here the CDR3 reads CASSSTGTYNEQFF. Here the CDR3 DNA reads TGTGCCAGCTCATCGACAGGTACCTACAATGAGCAGTTCTTC.